This entry concerns a single T cell receptor (beta chain). Its antigen specificity is not known. No qualities accompany the bases; no much larger clone lies one base away. The immunoSEQ assay, a bias-controlled multiplex PCR with V- and J-specific primers, was used to amplify TCR beta CDR3 regions from genomic DNA. In a second PCR step, a proprietary barcode and Illumina adapter sequences were attached to the CDR3 amplicons. An Illumina MiSeq instrument was used to sequence the CDR3 libraries. On the study's bioinformatics: Export and quality control were performed with immunoSEQ Analyzer 3.0, and downstream analyses were performed with R Bioconductor and Immunarch. Repertoire metrics were calculated using only productive rearrangements within the normalized downsampled data set. Clonotypes larger than 5 templates in the normalized cohort were defined as pathologically expanded. The Inverse Simpson Index served as the measure of repertoire diversity. To capture all clonotypes, the CMV-specificity analyses were run on the non-normalized data set. Here the immuneACCESS table is served through TCRdb, limited to in-frame sequences with V and J called. Missing clones are a known gap in these copies; in checked studies unresolved V genes cover under half, and the rest lacks a known reason. Clone size and V and J calls were adopted from that table, with D and trimming inferred from the DNA. Recorded for this sample are over 8,000 clones; 75% to 85% of them occurred a single time. About 4.6% of the sample belongs to the ten largest clones.

This entry belongs to a study of T cell clonotyping in hematopoietic cell transplantation (TCRdb year 2021). General notes on the study: In the study, more than 130 blood samples were gathered from 40 or so consecutive transplant recipients and their related donors. Patient recruitment ran from September 2015 to early 2017, and follow-up continued until late 2020 or death. Summary of the overall study and its limitations: Recipient repertoires showed only a small fraction of overlap with donor repertoires, and over 95% appeared de novo at the given depth. The sample size was limited, and because cells were not sorted, the contributions of CD4 and CD8 repertoires could not be separated. After transplant, TCR diversity in recipients dropped, and pathologically expanded clonotypes climbed progressively between day 30 and day 180. Inverse Simpson Index values from donors and from recipients before transplant predicted broader TCR repertoire diversity after transplant.

The trim is 3 bases for V and 10 bases for J, with a gap of 19 bases between the germline ends. The CDR3 runs 14 residues from the cysteine to the phenylalanine. CDR3 DNA only is kept here, 42 bases in frame from base 1. From a lookup of the germline V gene, CDR1 and CDR2 are SGDLS and YYNGEE. The time point label for this specimen denotes: 180 days after allo-HCT. Blood samples were obtained from recipients approximately 28 days before transplant and at days 30, 100 and 180 after transplant. Nuclei Lysis Solution was used to extract genomic DNA from fresh or cryopreserved unfractionated peripheral blood mononuclear cells.

The sequence came from a female patient aged 50 to 60 who had an allogeneic stem cell transplant from an unrelated donor, so the T cells may come from the graft donor. Some clones in this sample may be carry-over from other donors' samples. The specimen was peripheral blood mononuclear cells, collected 180 days after allogeneic stem cell transplant. The chain joins TRBV9 to TRBJ1-2; the D segment could be TRBD1, given 5 matching bases. The sequence in DNA is TGTGCCAGCAGCGACGTAGTTCTGGGGACCGACTACACCTTC. Translated, it gives CASSDVVLGTDYTF.